These 32 T cell receptor beta chains share one sample of origin, sequenced in a study of blood T cell repertoires in COVID-19. The repertoire was sequenced with immunoSEQ multiplex PCR; TCRdb's copy has only in-frame clones and lacks some. The top ten clones hold 3% to 4% of a sample with roughly 200,000 clones, 70% to 90% of them seen once. The sample comprised peripheral blood. Every receptor here comes from a man aged 60-69 years with acute or convalescent COVID-19.

This chain joins TRBV12-3 or TRBV12-4 and TRBJ1-1, with D possibly matching TRBD1 (6 bases). The CDR3 has 12 residues. Trimming took 5 bases from V and 10 from J, leaving 14 bases between them. The CDR3 nucleotides are TGTGCCAGCAGTCCCTTAGGGGGGGGAGCTTTCTTT. Its protein is CASSPLGGGAFF.

V gene TRBV29-1 combines with J gene TRBJ2-4; D unclear. The CDR3 totals 14 residues. V lost 5 bases, J lost 3 bases, and 14 bases lay in between. Looked up from germline, CDR1 is SQVTM and CDR2 is ANQGSEA. This CDR3 is CSVFSTDSKNIQYF. CDR3 coding DNA: TGCAGCGTTTTTAGTACTGATAGCAAAAACATTCAGTACTTC. The whole variable domain, filled in from reference TRBV29-1 and TRBJ2-4, reads SAVISQKPSRDICQRGTSLTIQCQVDSQVTMMFWYRQQPGQSLTLIATANQGSEATYESGFVIDKFPISRPNLTFSTLTVSNMSPEDSSIYLCSVFSTDSKNIQYFGAGTRLSVL.

This clone appeared a few times. The chain is built from TRBV7-9 and TRBJ2-7; 11 nucleotides match TRBD2. Germline CDR1 is SEHNR and CDR2 is FQNEAQ (reference sequence). Trimming took 2 bases from V and 3 from J; bases not matched to a gene: 3. There are 15 residues in the CDR3. CDR3 amino acids: CASSLLTSGIYEQYF. The CDR3 nucleotides are TGTGCCAGCAGCTTATTGACTAGCGGGATCTACGAGCAGTACTTC.

The V gene is TRBV9, the J gene TRBJ1-1; D is possibly TRBD1 (5 bases). The V and J ends lost 4 bases and 5 bases respectively, with 15 bases between them. This CDR3 comprises 14 residues. The germline V gene encodes CDR1 SGDLS and CDR2 YYNGEE. CDR3 nucleotide sequence: TGTGCCAGCAGCCCCGGGCAGGGTTTGACTGAAGCTTTCTTT. Translating it yields CASSPGQGLTEAFF. Drawing the rest from reference TRBV9 and TRBJ1-1, the complete variable domain is DSGVTQTPKHLITATGQRVTLRCSPRSGDLSVYWYQQSLDQGLQFLIQYYNGEERAKGNILERFSAQQFPDLHSELNLSSLELGDSALYFCASSPGQGLTEAFFGQGTRLTVV.

The chain's CDR3 is CASSPRLSSYNEQFF. The DNA for the CDR3 is TGTGCCAGCTCACCACGACTGAGCTCCTACAATGAGCAGTTCTTC. The chain is built from TRBV18 and TRBJ2-1; D is undetermined. Looked up from germline, CDR1 is KGHSH and CDR2 is LQKENI. This CDR3 is built from 15 residues. Trimming stripped 1 base from V and 0 bases from J, with 7 bases between.

This chain links TRBV19 with TRBJ2-5; weak D call: TRBD2 (7 bases). CDR3 length: 13 amino acids. Trimming pared 6 bases from V and 7 bases from J, leaving 15 bases between. CDR1 is LNHDA, CDR2 SQIVND, per germline (reference sequence). As DNA, the CDR3 is TGTGCCAGTAGACCCGGGGGGCATGGGACCCAGTACTTC. Translating it yields CASRPGGHGTQYF.

This clone was seen a handful of times. This chain links TRBV5-1 with TRBJ2-3; D is possibly TRBD1 (6 bases). Trimming removed 1 base at V and 2 bases at J, with 8 bases between. The CDR3 is made up of 14 amino acids. CDR1 is SGHRS and CDR2 is YFSETQ in the germline V gene. The CDR3 coding sequence is TGCGCCAGCAGCTTGTACAGGGACACAGATACGCAGTATTTT. This codes for CASSLYRDTDTQYF.

The chain links TRBV21-1 to TRBJ1-5; the D call TRBD1 from the table was never checked on the DNA. TRBV21-1 counts as a pseudogene. This CDR3 spans 14 amino acids. The CDR3 protein is CASSRRDNNQPQHF. The CDR3 DNA sequence: TGTGCCAGCAGCCGCCGGGACAACAATCAGCCCCAGCATTTT.

The CDR3 protein is CASSPEAGRNGYTF. The CDR3 DNA sequence: TGTGCCAGCAGCCCCGAGGCGGGCCGAAATGGCTACACCTTC. The chain combines TRBV5-6 with TRBJ1-2; D uncertain. V was clipped by 4 bases and J by 6 bases, with 16 bases between them. Germline V gene lookup returns CDR1 SGHDT and CDR2 YYEEEE. This CDR3 has 14 amino acids.

The chain has TRBV18 and TRBJ2-6, with D possibly TRBD2 on 5 matching bases. The V end was cut by 2 bases, the J end by 0 bases, with 14 bases between. The CDR3 totals 18 residues. The germline V gene encodes CDR1 KGHSH and CDR2 LQKENI. Written as DNA, the CDR3 is TGTGCCAGCTCACCAAGTGAGGGCGCAAGCTCTGGGGCCAACGTCCTGACTTTC. Translation: CASSPSEGASSGANVLTF. Combining the CDR3 with reference TRBV18 and TRBJ2-6 gives the whole variable domain NAGVMQNPRHLVRRRGQEARLRCSPMKGHSHVYWYRQLPEEGLKFMVYLQKENIIDESGMPKERFSAEFPKEGPSILRIQQVVRGDSAAYFCASSPSEGASSGANVLTFGAGSRLTVL.

The gene calls are TRBV12-3 or TRBV12-4 and TRBJ1-2; possibly TRBD1 for D (5 bases). The CDR3 loop spans 13 amino acids. Trimming took off 3 bases at V and 2 bases at J, with 7 bases between the two ends. CDR3: CASSFDSNYGYTF. CDR3 nucleotides: TGTGCCAGCAGTTTCGACAGCAACTATGGCTACACCTTC.

The rearrangement uses TRBV19 and TRBJ1-2; D remains unclear. The CDR3 loop spans 10 amino acids. CDR1 is LNHDA, CDR2 SQIVND, per germline (reference sequence). The germline V and J ends were trimmed by 10 bases and 6 bases, with 9 bases remaining between them. In nucleotides, the CDR3 is TGTGCCATAACAGCCCATGGCTACACCTTC. Encoded protein: CAITAHGYTF.

V gene TRBV3-1 (or the pseudogene TRBV3-2) combines with J gene TRBJ1-5; 9 bases match TRBD1. V was pared by 4 bases and J by 9 bases, with 4 bases of the junction left unmatched. Per germline, CDR1 LGHDT and CDR2 YNNKEL (reference sequence). The CDR3 contains 13 residues. In DNA form, the CDR3 reads TGTGCCAGCAGCCCGGGACAGGGAGGGCCCCAGCATTTT. It translates to CASSPGQGGPQHF.

This chain links TRBV7-8 with TRBJ2-7; TRBD2 agrees at 11 bases. V shed 5 bases, J shed 0 bases, and the junction held 6 bases outside the gene matches. Germline V gene sequence: CDR1 SGHVS, CDR2 FQNEAQ. The CDR3 contains 16 residues. The CDR3: CASSDSSGRSSYEQYF. The CDR3 DNA reads as TGTGCCAGCAGCGACTCTAGCGGGAGGAGCTCCTACGAGCAGTACTTC.

This clone showed up just a few times. The chain carries TRBV27 and TRBJ1-6; TRBD1 aligns across 8 bases. With V trimmed by 4 bases and J by 5 bases, 10 bases remained unmatched. This CDR3 has 17 residues. The germline gives CDR1 MNHEY, CDR2 SMNVEV (reference sequence). DNA of the CDR3: TGTGCCAGCAGTTCCGTCTGGACAGGGAATAATAATTCACCCCTCCACTTT. The encoded protein is CASSSVWTGNNNSPLHF.

This clone was counted a single time. The chain employs TRBV20-1 and TRBJ2-1, with D possibly matching TRBD2 (7 bases). Trimming removed 1 base from V and 15 bases from J, with 13 bases in between. The germline V gene has CDR1 DFQATT and CDR2 SNEGSKA (reference sequence). This CDR3 is built from 11 residues. The CDR3 sequence: CSARVGGERFF. CDR3 bases: TGCAGTGCTAGAGTAGGGGGGGAGAGGTTCTTC.

The CDR3 region is CASSDPGGTYNEQFF. The CDR3 nucleotides are TGTGCCAGCAGTGACCCGGGGGGGACCTACAATGAGCAGTTCTTC. V and J are TRBV6-1 and TRBJ2-1; 8 bases are shared with TRBD2. The CDR3 is 15 amino acids. Trimming at V came to 3 bases and at J to 2 bases, leaving 3 bases not matched to a gene. Germline CDR1 MNHNS, CDR2 SASEGT.

The table lists this clone with a count of one. The chain is built from TRBV6-5 and TRBJ2-7; the D gene is possibly TRBD2 (6 bases). V lost 5 bases and J 2 bases, leaving 16 bases between the germline ends. This CDR3 region has 15 residues. The germline CDR1 and CDR2 sequences are MNHEY and SVGAGI. CDR3 protein: CASSPNPRGTYEQYF. The CDR3 bases are TGTGCCAGCAGTCCGAACCCCCGGGGGACCTACGAGCAGTACTTC.

The rearrangement joins TRBV3-1 (or the pseudogene TRBV3-2) to TRBJ2-1, with TRBD2 matching 16 bases. There are 18 residues in the CDR3. Unmatched junction bases numbered 13, after V lost 0 bases and J lost 14 bases. Per germline, CDR1 LGHDT and CDR2 YNNKEL (reference sequence). CDR3 protein: CASSQDKVGTSGRAREFF. CDR3 DNA: TGTGCCAGCAGCCAAGATAAAGTCGGGACTAGCGGGAGGGCCCGCGAGTTCTTC.

This clone appeared once. The chain has TRBV7-3 and TRBJ2-7; 11 bases map to TRBD2. This CDR3 has 17 amino acids. Unmatched junction bases numbered 10, after V lost 4 bases and J lost 2 bases. The germline gives CDR1 SGHTA, CDR2 FQGTGA. CDR3: CASSSGLLAGAPYEQYF. The CDR3 coding sequence is TGTGCCAGCAGCTCCGGATTACTAGCGGGAGCCCCCTACGAGCAGTACTTC.

The chain links TRBV7-2 to TRBJ2-4; tentative D call: TRBD2 (6 bases). Germline V CDR1 and CDR2: SGHTA, FQGNSA. Trimming stripped 5 bases from V and 0 bases from J, with 11 bases between. The CDR3 is 15 residues long. CDR3 sequence reads: CASSKGGIAKNIQYF. CDR3 bases: TGTGCCAGCAGCAAGGGCGGGATAGCCAAAAACATTCAGTACTTC.

The rearrangement uses TRBV7-9 and TRBJ1-2; possible D gene TRBD1, 5 bases. Deletions cut 1 base from V and 5 bases from J, with 14 bases between. This CDR3 region has 15 residues. Germline lookup yields CDR1 SEHNR and CDR2 FQNEAQ (reference sequence). In DNA, the CDR3 is TGTGCCAGCAGCTTAGTCTATGGGGCCGGGTATGGCTACACCTTC. The encoded protein is CASSLVYGAGYGYTF.

This clone was counted a single time. The chain carries TRBV4-2 and TRBJ2-7; D is perhaps TRBD2 (6 bases). Trimming stripped 3 bases from V and 5 bases from J, with 17 bases between. The CDR3 extends over 15 amino acids. Germline CDR1 and CDR2: LGHNA and YNFKEQ. CDR3 DNA sequence: TGTGCCAGCAGCCAGGCGTTGGGGGGAAAGAACGAGCAGTACTTC. Translation: CASSQALGGKNEQYF.

The gene calls are TRBV6-5 and TRBJ2-7, with 12 bases matching TRBD1. CDR3 length: 15 amino acids. Germline V lookup: CDR1 MNHEY, CDR2 SVGAGI. With V trimmed by 5 bases and J by 5 bases, 7 bases remained unmatched. CDR3 protein: CASSHRDRGLDEQYF. CDR3 bases: TGTGCCAGCAGTCACCGGGACAGGGGGCTTGACGAGCAGTACTTC.

As DNA, the CDR3 is TGTGCCAGCAGCCTACGGGGGGAGGGCTACAATGAGCAGTTCTTC. Translating gives CASSLRGEGYNEQFF. The chain combines TRBV9 with TRBJ2-1; 7 nucleotides agree with TRBD2. CDR1 is SGDLS, CDR2 YYNGEE, per germline. This CDR3 comprises 15 residues. V lost 4 bases to trimming and J lost 3 bases; unmatched junction nucleotides: 7.

This sequence joins TRBV7-2 and TRBJ2-7; TRBD2 matches 8 bases. CDR3 length equals 14 residues. Germline CDR1 SGHTA, CDR2 FQGNSA. V gave up 4 bases and J gave up 1 base; unmatched junction bases: 3. The CDR3: CASSYIAGSYEQYF. The CDR3 DNA reads as TGTGCCAGCAGCTACATAGCGGGATCCTACGAGCAGTACTTC.

This chain connects TRBV12-3 or TRBV12-4 to TRBJ2-5; 8 bases match TRBD2. The CDR3 is 13 residues long. Trimming at V came to 6 bases and at J to 4 bases, leaving 4 bases not matched to a gene. The CDR3 is CASSLAGGETQYF. The CDR3 DNA reads TGTGCCAGCAGCCTCGCGGGGGGAGAGACCCAGTACTTC.

The gene calls are TRBV15 and TRBJ1-6; the match to TRBD1 covers 10 bases. CDR3 length: 16 amino acids. V lost 5 bases, J lost 7 bases, and 8 bases stayed unmatched. Germline V gene data show CDR1 as LNHNV and CDR2 as YYDKDF (reference sequence). The CDR3 coding sequence is TGTGCCACCAGCGCGGGAGGGACAGGGGAGAATTCACCCCTCCACTTT. This translates into CATSAGGTGENSPLHF. Drawing the rest from reference TRBV15 and TRBJ1-6, the complete variable domain is DAMVIQNPRYQVTQFGKPVTLSCSQTLNHNVMYWYQQKSSQAPKLLFHYYDKDFNNEADTPDNFQSRRPNTSFCFLDIRSPGLGDTAMYLCATSAGGTGENSPLHFGNGTRLTVT.

The chain joins TRBV9 to TRBJ2-3; D gene ambiguous. V shed 3 bases and J shed 2 bases, with 16 bases lying between them. CDR1 is SGDLS and CDR2 is YYNGEE in the germline V gene. CDR3 size: 16 residues. The CDR3 is CASSALVLGSTDTQYF. The CDR3 DNA sequence: TGTGCCAGCAGCGCCCTGGTCCTCGGGTCCACAGATACGCAGTATTTT.

The V call is TRBV7-9, the J call TRBJ2-3; D not resolved. CDR3 size: 14 residues. The germline V gene encodes CDR1 SEHNR and CDR2 FQNEAQ (reference sequence). V was clipped by 5 bases and J by 9 bases, with 18 bases between them. The CDR3, as DNA: TGTGCCAGCAGCCTAAGACTGGTCCTCGAAACGCAGTATTTT. Translation gives CASSLRLVLETQYF.

CDR3 region: CASSPPSGGGTDTQYF. The CDR3 bases are TGTGCCAGCTCACCACCGTCGGGAGGGGGCACAGATACGCAGTATTTT. The V and J genes are TRBV18 and TRBJ2-3, with 8 nucleotides matching TRBD2. The junction had 3 bases not matched to a gene; V was cut back by 0 bases and J by 1 base. The CDR3 contains 16 residues. Looked up from germline, CDR1 is KGHSH and CDR2 is LQKENI.

This chain joins TRBV10-3 and TRBJ1-4; 7 bases line up with TRBD1. Trimming cost V 6 bases and J 5 bases; bases outside gene matches: 15. Germline CDR1 is ENHRY and CDR2 is SYGVKD. This CDR3 is built from 17 residues. The CDR3 coding sequence is TGTGCCATCAGCGATACGGGACAGTCCCTGATAAATGAAAAACTGTTTTTT. Translated, it gives CAISDTGQSLINEKLFF.